The 29 T cell receptor beta chains below were found in one sample sequenced in a study of regulatory T cells in long-lasting Graves disease. With iRepertoire HTBI primers and Arm-PCR of CDR3 regions, TCR beta libraries were built. TCRdb recomputed calls from the multiplex PCR reads with MiXCR, one row per CDR3 protein. The table shows hundreds of thousands of distinct CDR3 sequences, with approximately 12% occurring only once. Sample time point: newly diagnosed GD, antithyroid drugs for less than 3 months. The TCR library was prepared using RNA isolated from PBMCs. In addition, the sample was reused for a study of T cells in Graves' hyperthyroidism and ophthalmopathy.

The sequenced sample was peripheral blood mononuclear cells (PBMCs), obtained at new diagnosis, from a patient treated with antithyroid drugs. All receptors derive from a man aged 25 to 40 with Graves disease.

This clonotype was observed at least ten times. One end of the junction fails to match germline, which may point to a read error. The gene calls are TRBV5-1 and TRBJ1-1, with 7 bases fitting TRBD1. Germline CDR1 SGHRS, CDR2 YFSETQ. The CDR3 totals 13 residues. Here the CDR3 reads CASSLGGETEAFF. CDR3 DNA sequence: TGTGCCAGCAGCTTAGGGGGCGAAACTGAAGCTTTCTTT. The full variable domain, completed using reference TRBV5-1 and TRBJ1-1, is KAGVTQTPRYLIKTRGQQVTLSCSPISGHRSVSWYQQTPGQGLQFLFEYFSETQRNKGNFPGRFSGRQFSNSRSEMNVSTLELGDSALYLCASSLGGETEAFFGQGTRLTVV.

This chain uses TRBV14 with TRBJ2-3; perhaps D is TRBD1 or TRBD2 (5 bases each). This CDR3 has 14 amino acids. CDR1 is SGHDN, CDR2 FVKESK, per germline. V lost 2 bases to trimming and J lost 4 bases, with 10 bases between them. In DNA, the CDR3 is TGTGCCAGCAGCCAATGGGGGACCGCAGATACGCAGTATTTT. Protein product: CASSQWGTADTQYF.

There are many counts of this clonotype. The chain recombines TRBV29-1 with TRBJ1-2; weak D call: TRBD1 (5 bases). The V gene lost 3 bases and the J gene lost 10 bases, with 9 bases spanning the gap. This CDR3 comprises 10 residues. The germline CDR1 and CDR2 sequences are SQVTM and ANQGSEA. CDR3 nucleotides: TGCAGCGTTGATTGGGACTCCTACACCTTC. Amino acids: CSVDWDSYTF.

The sample holds a few counts of this clonotype. The CDR3 here is CASSLTPPGAGTDTQYF. The CDR3 region has the DNA TGCGCCAGCAGCTTGACACCGCCGGGGGCGGGCACAGATACGCAGTATTTT. The rearrangement uses TRBV5-1 and TRBJ2-3; D may correspond to TRBD1 or TRBD2 (6 bases each). Germline CDR1 and CDR2: SGHRS and YFSETQ. The CDR3 contains 17 residues. The V end was cut by 1 base, the J end by 1 base, with 16 bases between. Looking up the rest from reference TRBV5-1 and TRBJ2-3 gives the full variable domain: KAGVTQTPRYLIKTRGQQVTLSCSPISGHRSVSWYQQTPGQGLQFLFEYFSETQRNKGNFPGRFSGRQFSNSRSEMNVSTLELGDSALYLCASSLTPPGAGTDTQYFGPGTRLTVL.

This clonotype was seen repeatedly, ten times or more. The chain uses TRBV29-1 and TRBJ1-1, with 7 positions matching TRBD1. The CDR3 is made up of 12 amino acids. Germline-derived CDR1 and CDR2 are SQVTM and ANQGSEA. J was trimmed by 5 bases and V by 6 bases; bases with no gene match: 6. CDR3 in DNA: TGCAGCGTCGACCCGACAGGGACTGAAGCTTTCTTT. This gives the protein CSVDPTGTEAFF.

This rearrangement joins TRBV29-1 to TRBJ1-4, with D tentatively TRBD1 (6 bases). The CDR3 totals 14 residues. The germline V gene has CDR1 SQVTM and CDR2 ANQGSEA. The V gene lost 3 bases and the J gene lost 7 bases, with 15 bases spanning the gap. CDR3 in DNA: TGCAGCGTTGATAAGGGGGAAGTAGGTGAAAAACTGTTTTTT. As protein: CSVDKGEVGEKLFF.

This clonotype showed up just a few times. The V and J genes are TRBV20-1 and TRBJ2-7; no firm D call. Per the germline V gene, CDR1 is DFQATT and CDR2 is SNEGSKA (reference sequence). The CDR3 has 11 residues. V lost 3 bases and J lost 6, with 9 bases in between. In nucleotides, the CDR3 is TGCAGTGCTAGGGATGTATTCGAGCAGTACTTC. It translates to CSARDVFEQYF.

Turning to this clonotype: A much larger clone differs from this one at a single base, so this may be a read error. The CDR3 loop is CAWSGTEGGEQYF. CDR3 DNA: TGTGCCTGGAGTGGGACAGAGGGTGGTGAGCAGTACTTC. The rearrangement links TRBV30 to TRBJ2-7; D possibly corresponds to TRBD1 (6 bases). Trimming removed 1 base from V and 7 bases from J, with 14 bases in between. CDR1 GTSNPN and CDR2 SVGIG come from the germline V gene (reference sequence). The CDR3 spans 13 residues. Supplemented by reference TRBV30 and TRBJ2-7, the full variable domain reads SQTIHQWPATLVQPVGSPLSLECTVEGTSNPNLYWYRQAAGRGLQLLFYSVGIGQISSEVPQNLSASRPQDRQFILSSKKLLLSDSGFYLCAWSGTEGGEQYFGPGTRLTVT.

J is TRBJ2-7 and V is TRBV7-9; 7 nucleotides match TRBD1. Germline CDR1 is SEHNR and CDR2 is FQNEAQ (reference sequence). Losses at the gene ends were 4 bases for V and 9 bases for J; bases not matched to a gene: 3. The CDR3 is made up of 11 amino acids. The CDR3 sequence is CASSSGGVQYF. DNA of the CDR3: TGTGCCAGCAGCTCAGGGGGAGTGCAGTACTTC.

This clonotype has ten or more counts. V gene TRBV20-1 combines with J gene TRBJ2-1; tentatively, D is TRBD1 (6 bases). In germline, CDR1 is DFQATT, CDR2 SNEGSKA (reference sequence). V dropped 6 bases and J dropped 3 bases, with 12 bases sitting between them. This CDR3 comprises 13 residues. The CDR3 DNA reads TGCAGTGCCGAAGGACAGATCTACAATGAGCAGTTCTTC. It codes for CSAEGQIYNEQFF.

The chain combines TRBV7-3 with TRBJ1-6; D is undetermined. The CDR3 is 15 amino acids. The germline V and J ends were trimmed by 0 bases and 14 bases, with 17 bases remaining between them. Germline V CDR1 and CDR2: SGHTA, FQGTGA. The CDR3 sequence: CASSLTGGMPESLHF. CDR3 coding DNA: TGTGCCAGCAGCTTAACTGGAGGGATGCCCGAATCCCTCCACTTT. Full variable domain (outside the CDR3, taken from reference TRBV7-3 and TRBJ1-6): GAGVSQTPSNKVTEKGKYVELRCDPISGHTALYWYRQSLGQGPEFLIYFQGTGAADDSGLPNDRFFAVRPEGSVSTLKIQRTERGDSAVYLCASSLTGGMPESLHFGNGTRLTVT.

In this sample, this clonotype turned up many times. V and J are TRBV18 and TRBJ2-5, with 9 bases that match TRBD2. Trimming took 3 bases from V and 1 from J; bases not matched to a gene: 3. From germline, CDR1 is KGHSH and CDR2 LQKENI. This CDR3 is built from 15 residues. The CDR3 is CASSPASGTQETQYF. The CDR3 DNA sequence: TGTGCCAGCTCACCGGCTAGCGGGACCCAAGAGACCCAGTACTTC. The variable domain in full, completed from reference TRBV18 and TRBJ2-5, reads NAGVMQNPRHLVRRRGQEARLRCSPMKGHSHVYWYRQLPEEGLKFMVYLQKENIIDESGMPKERFSAEFPKEGPSILRIQQVVRGDSAAYFCASSPASGTQETQYFGPGTRLLVL.

This clonotype has a count of ten or more. One junction end does not reproduce the germline sequence, and a read error may be involved. This rearrangement joins TRBV5-1 to TRBJ2-6; no clear D. The V gene's germline CDR1 is SGHRS and CDR2 YFSETQ. The CDR3 is 15 amino acids. CDR3 DNA: TGTGCCAGCAGCTTAACGGCCTCTGGGGCCAACGTCCTGACTTTC. The encoded protein is CASSLTASGANVLTF.

Many counts were recorded for this clonotype. The chain is built from TRBV30 and TRBJ2-3, with 8 bases matching TRBD2. This CDR3 is 14 amino acids long. Trimming cost V 2 bases and J 6 bases; bases outside gene matches: 7. Germline CDR1 GTSNPN, CDR2 SVGIG (reference sequence). CDR3: CAWSRSGGPDTQYF. The CDR3 DNA reads TGTGCCTGGAGTAGATCGGGAGGGCCTGATACGCAGTATTTT.

The V gene is TRBV15, the J gene TRBJ1-1; TRBD1 matches at 8 bases. In germline, CDR1 is LNHNV, CDR2 YYDKDF (reference sequence). Trimming at V came to 5 bases and at J to 9 bases, leaving 5 bases not matched to a gene. CDR3 length equals 12 residues. The CDR3 DNA reads TGTGCCACCAGCGACGGACAGGGCAAAGCTTTCTTT. Translation: CATSDGQGKAFF.

This rearrangement joins TRBV30 to TRBJ1-2; 7 nucleotides align to TRBD1. CDR3 length: 14 amino acids. CDR1 is GTSNPN, CDR2 SVGIG, per germline (reference sequence). J was trimmed by 5 bases and V by 4 bases; bases with no gene match: 10. The chain's CDR3 is CAWIQDRSLYGYTF. The CDR3 region has the DNA TGTGCCTGGATCCAGGACAGGTCCCTTTATGGCTACACCTTC.

The sample holds many counts of this clonotype. As DNA, the CDR3 is TGTGCCATCTTGGGGGGGGGTTCTGGCAATCAGCCCCAGCATTTT. As protein: CAILGGGSGNQPQHF. The rearrangement links TRBV10-3 to TRBJ1-5; a weak D match, TRBD1 (5 bases). CDR3 length: 15 residues. Per the germline V gene, CDR1 is ENHRY and CDR2 is SYGVKD. V lost 8 bases and J lost 2, with 16 bases in between.

The chain is built from TRBV7-6 and TRBJ2-1; the D is unclear. The germline V gene encodes CDR1 SGHVS and CDR2 FNYEAQ. CDR3 length equals 13 residues. The V and J ends lost 5 bases and 6 bases respectively, with 11 bases between them. As DNA, the CDR3 is TGTGCCAGCAGCAAATCCGGCCTCAATGAGCAGTTCTTC. Encoded protein: CASSKSGLNEQFF.

This clonotype was counted a few times. The rearrangement joins TRBV7-2 to TRBJ2-1; 8 bases line up with TRBD1. Germline V lookup: CDR1 SGHTA, CDR2 FQGNSA. The CDR3 extends over 15 amino acids. The ends lost 6 bases at V and 3 bases at J; junction bases unmatched: 7. CDR3: CASRPDREIYNEQFF. The CDR3 DNA follows: TGTGCCAGCAGACCGGACAGGGAGATCTACAATGAGCAGTTCTTC. The complete variable domain, with remaining parts taken from reference TRBV7-2 and TRBJ2-1, reads GAGVSQSPSNKVTEKGKDVELRCDPISGHTALYWYRQSLGQGLEFLIYFQGNSAPDKSGLPSDRFSAERTGGSVSTLTIQRTQQEDSAVYLCASRPDREIYNEQFFGPGTRLTVL.

In this sample, this clonotype turned up a few times. The J gene is TRBJ1-4, the V gene TRBV29-1; a weak D match, TRBD1 (6 bases). The V end lost 0 bases, the J end lost 7 bases, and 18 bases lay between the germline ends. The CDR3 loop spans 16 amino acids. CDR1 and CDR2 (germline): SQVTM, ANQGSEA. The CDR3 nucleotides are TGCAGCGTTGAAGATCGGGGCACGGGGGCAGGTGAAAAACTGTTTTTT. Its translation: CSVEDRGTGAGEKLFF.

This clonotype came up many times. V gene TRBV12-3 or TRBV12-4 combines with J gene TRBJ1-1; D may be TRBD1 (6 bases). The CDR3 consists of 12 residues. Trimming took 2 bases from V and 9 from J, leaving 10 bases between them. The CDR3 reads CASSLRGGKAFF. The CDR3 nucleotides read TGTGCCAGCAGTTTAAGAGGGGGGAAAGCTTTCTTT.

A note on this clonotype: This likely reflects a read error, since a far larger clone is one base away. A read error is likely, as this CDR3 ends without the conserved phenylalanine or tryptophan. The chain is built from TRBV2 and TRBJ1-1, with unresolved D. The V end was cut by 1 base, the J end by 5 bases, with 5 bases between. The CDR3 is 12 amino acids. Germline V CDR1 and CDR2: SNHLY, FYNNEI. CDR3 in amino acids: CASSEGGTEAFL. CDR3 DNA sequence: TGTGCCAGCAGTGAAGGTGGAACTGAAGCTTTCCTT.

Regarding this clonotype: A far larger clone is one nucleotide away, so this likely arose from a read error. The chain carries TRBV12-3 or TRBV12-4 and TRBJ2-3; 10 nucleotides match TRBD2. The assigned J gene may be wrong: the sequence end matches TRBJ2-7 better. The CDR3 has 14 residues. The CDR3 is CASQKSGGAYEQYF. CDR3 in DNA: TGTGCCAGCCAAAAAAGCGGGGGGGCCTACGAGCAGTACTTC.

The J gene is TRBJ1-6, the V gene TRBV6-1; D unclear. The CDR3 is 13 amino acids. The V end lost 6 bases, the J end lost 9 bases, and 12 bases lay between the germline ends. Germline CDR1 reads MNHNS; CDR2 reads SASEGT. CDR3: CASSRADGSPLHF. The CDR3 coding sequence is TGTGCCAGCAGCCGGGCCGACGGTTCACCCCTCCACTTT.

V usage is TRBV7-2 and J usage is TRBJ2-1; 8 bases agree with TRBD2. The CDR3 extends over 16 amino acids. CDR1 is SGHTA and CDR2 is FQGNSA in the germline V gene. V gave up 2 bases and J gave up 8 bases; unmatched junction bases: 11. CDR3 in amino acids: CASSLSGGPKLDEQFF. In DNA, the CDR3 is TGTGCCAGCAGCTTATCGGGGGGGCCGAAATTGGATGAGCAGTTCTTC.

The chain employs TRBV10-2 and TRBJ1-2, with 9 nucleotides matching TRBD1. The CDR3 runs to 11 residues. Unmatched junction bases numbered 4, after V lost 9 bases and J lost 8 bases. CDR1 is WSHSY and CDR2 is SAAADI in the germline V gene. The CDR3 sequence is CASGTGIGYTF. CDR3 in DNA: TGCGCCAGTGGGACAGGGATCGGCTACACCTTC.

Ten or more counts support this clonotype. This chain links TRBV7-9 with TRBJ1-1, with D hard to call. The CDR3 covers 16 residues. The V end lost 5 bases, the J end lost 3 bases, and 19 bases lay between the germline ends. Germline V lookup: CDR1 SEHNR, CDR2 FQNEAQ (reference sequence). The CDR3: CASSPGRSQRDTEAFF. The CDR3 DNA reads as TGTGCCAGCAGCCCGGGGAGGTCCCAAAGGGACACTGAAGCTTTCTTT.

This clonotype has only a few counts. The chain links TRBV30 to TRBJ2-5; TRBD2 matches at 7 bases. V was pared by 2 bases and J by 0 bases, with 9 bases of the junction left unmatched. This CDR3 has 16 amino acids. Germline loops: CDR1 GTSNPN, CDR2 SVGIG (reference sequence). The CDR3 DNA reads TGTGCCTGGAGTTTCCCGGGGGGAGTGTACCAAGAGACCCAGTACTTC. It specifies CAWSFPGGVYQETQYF.

This clonotype occurred many times. The gene calls are TRBV11-2 and TRBJ2-5; no reliable D call. CDR3 length equals 11 residues. The germline CDR1 and CDR2 sequences are SGHAT and FQNNGV. Trimming removed 5 bases from V and 7 bases from J, with 8 bases in between. CDR3 sequence reads: CASSRWGTQYF. DNA for the CDR3: TGTGCCAGCAGCCGGTGGGGGACCCAGTACTTC.